These 15 T cell receptor beta chains were sequenced from one sample in a study of cytomegalovirus exposure and HLA in healthy donors. Primers for the PCR totalled 60 Vbeta and 13 Jbeta. This table comes from immunoSEQ multiplex PCR, and its TCRdb copy is limited to in-frame clones, with some not included. Of about 110,000 clones in the sample, roughly 69% were seen once. What was sequenced was PBMCs. The source is a man in his forties or fifties in good health and CMV-seropositive.

This chain joins TRBV6-5 and TRBJ2-7, with a weak D call TRBD2 (7 bases). This CDR3 is built from 13 residues. Germline V lookup: CDR1 MNHEY, CDR2 SVGAGI. Trimming pared 6 bases from V and 5 bases from J, leaving 14 bases between. CDR3: CASRAGGRNEQYF. CDR3 sequence (DNA): TGTGCCAGCAGAGCCGGGGGGCGGAACGAGCAGTACTTC.

The CDR3 here is CASSPPGPGVDTQYF. In DNA, the CDR3 is TGTGCCAGCTCACCACCGGGACCGGGGGTAGATACGCAGTATTTT. V is TRBV18 and J is TRBJ2-3, with TRBD2 as a possible D gene (6 bases). The CDR3 covers 15 residues. V was clipped by 0 bases and J by 5 bases, with 12 bases between them. The germline V gene has CDR1 KGHSH and CDR2 LQKENI.

The chain is built from TRBV4-1 and TRBJ2-1; 9 nucleotides match TRBD2. CDR3 length equals 15 residues. V lost 3 bases, J lost 4 bases, and 4 bases stayed unmatched. The germline V gene encodes CDR1 MGHRA and CDR2 YSYEKL. CDR3 sequence (DNA): TGCGCCAGCAGCCACAGACTAGCGGTTTACAATGAGCAGTTCTTC. Protein product: CASSHRLAVYNEQFF.

V gene TRBV7-8 combines with J gene TRBJ1-5; D gene uncertain. V was trimmed by 0 bases and J by 1 base, leaving 13 bases between them. The CDR3 sequence is 17 residues long. Germline-derived CDR1 and CDR2 are SGHVS and FQNEAQ. The CDR3 coding sequence is TGTGCCAGCAGCTTAGCGCGGGTAGGGAACAGCAATCAGCCCCAGCATTTT. This codes for CASSLARVGNSNQPQHF.

This chain uses TRBV5-6 with TRBJ2-5, with 8 bases lining up with TRBD2. The CDR3 loop spans 16 amino acids. Germline CDR1 SGHDT, CDR2 YYEEEE. The V and J ends lost 0 bases and 0 bases, in that order; junction bases with no gene match: 4. The CDR3 nucleotides read TGTGCCAGCAGCTTGGGCGGGGGGTCGGACCAAGAGACCCAGTACTTC. Translating gives CASSLGGGSDQETQYF.

V gene TRBV5-1 combines with J gene TRBJ1-1; possibly TRBD1 for D (5 bases). The CDR3 contains 13 residues. CDR1 is SGHRS, CDR2 YFSETQ, per germline. V was trimmed by 4 bases and J by 3 bases, leaving 10 bases between them. The CDR3 loop is CASSLGGDTEAFF. CDR3 in DNA: TGCGCCAGCAGCCTAGGAGGGGACACTGAAGCTTTCTTT.

The genes are TRBV5-1 and TRBJ1-2; no definite D call. Trimming left V 0 bases short and J 0 bases short, with 12 bases between. This CDR3 comprises 16 residues. The V gene's germline CDR1 is SGHRS and CDR2 YFSETQ. The CDR3 nucleotides are TGCGCCAGCAGCTTGGGGGGAGGAATGGCTAACTATGGCTACACCTTC. Translated, it gives CASSLGGGMANYGYTF.

The V call is TRBV5-1, the J call TRBJ2-7, with a possible D match to TRBD2 (5 bases). Looked up from germline, CDR1 is SGHRS and CDR2 is YFSETQ. The CDR3 covers 15 residues. Trimming shortened V by 5 bases and J by 2 bases, and 17 bases separated the two germline ends. The CDR3 region is CASRPDYPSPYEQYF. The CDR3 nucleotides are TGCGCCAGCAGACCAGACTACCCATCCCCCTACGAGCAGTACTTC.

This chain uses TRBV27 with TRBJ1-5, with D possibly TRBD1 on 6 matching bases. V was trimmed by 5 bases and J by 2 bases, leaving 16 bases between them. The CDR3 covers 16 residues. Germline V gene data show CDR1 as MNHEY and CDR2 as SMNVEV (reference sequence). The CDR3: CASSGAGGAGNQPQHF. CDR3 sequence (DNA): TGTGCCAGCAGTGGAGCCGGGGGGGCTGGCAATCAGCCCCAGCATTTT.

A few counts support this clone. The chain recombines TRBV9 with TRBJ2-5; 9 nucleotides match TRBD2. Looked up from germline, CDR1 is SGDLS and CDR2 is YYNGEE. CDR3 length: 14 amino acids. V was pared by 1 base and J by 2 bases, with 0 bases of the junction left unmatched. Written as DNA, the CDR3 is TGTGCCAGCAGCGTAAGCGGGGGGCAAGAGACCCAGTACTTC. Translation: CASSVSGGQETQYF.

The J gene is TRBJ1-1, the V gene TRBV6-6; D ambiguous. CDR3 length: 14 amino acids. Trimming removed 6 bases from V and 4 bases from J, with 15 bases in between. In germline, CDR1 is MNHNY, CDR2 SVGAGI (reference sequence). CDR3 region: CASSSPRSGTEAFF. As DNA, the CDR3 is TGTGCCAGCAGCTCACCCAGGAGCGGCACTGAAGCTTTCTTT.

This clone came up a few times. V gene TRBV19 combines with J gene TRBJ2-7, with 9 bases that match TRBD1. Germline V gene data show CDR1 as LNHDA and CDR2 as SQIVND (reference sequence). Trimming removed 4 bases from V and 4 bases from J; junction bases left unmatched: 5. The CDR3 is 14 residues long. CDR3 nucleotide sequence: TGTGCCAGTAGTAGGACAGGGGACTTATACGAGCAGTACTTC. Translation: CASSRTGDLYEQYF. The variable domain in full, completed from reference TRBV19 and TRBJ2-7, reads DGGITQSPKYLFRKEGQNVTLSCEQNLNHDAMYWYRQDPGQGLRLIYYSQIVNDFQKGDIAEGYSVSREKKESFPLTVTSAQKNPTAFYLCASSRTGDLYEQYFGPGTRLTVT.

The V gene is TRBV5-1, the J gene TRBJ2-3; the match to TRBD1 covers 10 bases. With 4 bases clipped from V and 5 bases from J, the junction kept 7 bases outside the gene matches. Germline lookup yields CDR1 SGHRS and CDR2 YFSETQ. The CDR3 loop spans 15 amino acids. The CDR3 DNA follows: TGCGCCAGCAGCCTTGACAGGGGGCATAGAGATACGCAGTATTTT. This codes for CASSLDRGHRDTQYF.

The chain joins TRBV19 to TRBJ2-7; maybe TRBD1 (6 bases). This CDR3 spans 14 amino acids. CDR1 LNHDA and CDR2 SQIVND come from the germline V gene (reference sequence). V lost 1 base and J lost 3, with 10 bases in between. CDR3 in DNA: TGTGCCAGTAGTATAGGTCAGGGGTTCTACGAGCAGTACTTC. It encodes CASSIGQGFYEQYF.

This clone was seen repeatedly, ten times or more. This sequence joins TRBV5-1 and TRBJ2-7, with D perhaps matching TRBD1 (5 bases). Germline CDR1 is SGHRS and CDR2 is YFSETQ. The V end was cut by 0 bases, the J end by 3 bases, with 13 bases between. The CDR3 covers 15 residues. The CDR3 reads CASSLEVGTGYEQYF. CDR3 DNA sequence: TGCGCCAGCAGCTTGGAGGTGGGAACAGGCTACGAGCAGTACTTC.